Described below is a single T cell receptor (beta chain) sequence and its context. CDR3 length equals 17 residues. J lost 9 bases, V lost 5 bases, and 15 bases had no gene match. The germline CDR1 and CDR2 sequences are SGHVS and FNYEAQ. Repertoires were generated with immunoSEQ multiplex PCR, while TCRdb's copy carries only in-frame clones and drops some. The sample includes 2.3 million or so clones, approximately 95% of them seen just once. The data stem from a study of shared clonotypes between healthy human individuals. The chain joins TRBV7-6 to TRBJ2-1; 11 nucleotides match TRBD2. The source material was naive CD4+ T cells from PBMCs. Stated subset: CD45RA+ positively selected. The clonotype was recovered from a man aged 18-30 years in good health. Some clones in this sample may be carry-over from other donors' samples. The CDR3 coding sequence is TGTGCCAGCAGCGAAACCCTAGCTAGCGGGAGGAAGCGTGAGCAGTTCTTC. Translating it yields CASSETLASGRKREQFF.